Listed below are T cell receptor beta chains from one sample, sequenced in a study of lymphopenia after photon versus proton radiotherapy. Assay: immunoSEQ multiplex PCR; the TCRdb copy retains only in-frame clones and omits some. This sample has around 24,000 clones, with around 83% found just once. Sequenced material: peripheral blood, taken from a patient treated with photon-based radiotherapy. These receptor sequences come from a man aged 30 to 45 with gastric cancer. CDR3s include the opening cysteine and the closing phenylalanine or tryptophan. The D gene is left open where the match is weak. Not every row has a clone size; where given, it reads once, few, many or a size class.

d_gene: TRBD1; abundance: .; j_gene: TRBJ2-7; v_gene: TRBV28; CDR3aa: CASSSRQGFAYEQYF; CDR3nt: TGTGCCAGCAGTTCAAGACAGGGTTTCGCCTACGAGCAGTACTTC
d_gene: .; abundance: .; j_gene: TRBJ1-2; v_gene: TRBV27; CDR3aa: CASSGDTRGNYGYTF; CDR3nt: TGTGCCAGCAGCGGAGACACCCGAGGCAACTATGGCTACACCTTC
d_gene: .; abundance: few; j_gene: TRBJ1-6; v_gene: TRBV28; CDR3aa: CASGLKYNSPLHF; CDR3nt: TGTGCCAGTGGACTGAAATATAATTCACCCCTCCACTTT
d_gene: TRBD2; abundance: .; j_gene: TRBJ2-1; v_gene: TRBV2; CDR3aa: CASSESGLADNEQFF; CDR3nt: TGTGCCAGCAGTGAGTCGGGACTAGCGGACAATGAGCAGTTCTTC
d_gene: .; abundance: .; j_gene: TRBJ2-3; v_gene: TRBV5-6; CDR3aa: CASSSLAADTQYF; CDR3nt: TGTGCCAGCAGCTCATTGGCAGCAGATACGCAGTATTTT
d_gene: .; abundance: .; j_gene: TRBJ1-2; v_gene: TRBV6-1; CDR3aa: CASSFLDSDYGYTF; CDR3nt: TGTGCCAGCAGTTTCCTGGACAGTGACTATGGCTACACCTTC
d_gene: TRBD2; abundance: .; j_gene: TRBJ2-7; v_gene: TRBV19; CDR3aa: CASSTTSSGSYEQYF; CDR3nt: TGTGCCAGTAGCACGACTAGCTCGGGCTCCTACGAGCAGTACTTC
d_gene: .; abundance: .; j_gene: TRBJ1-1; v_gene: TRBV7-2; CDR3aa: CASSPGYTEAFF; CDR3nt: TGTGCCAGCAGCCCAGGTTACACTGAAGCTTTCTTT
d_gene: TRBD1; abundance: few; j_gene: TRBJ1-5; v_gene: TRBV9; CDR3aa: CASSVGSGQGQPQHF; CDR3nt: TGTGCCAGCAGCGTAGGATCGGGACAGGGTCAGCCCCAGCATTTT
d_gene: TRBD2; abundance: few; j_gene: TRBJ2-2; v_gene: TRBV7-2; CDR3aa: CASSSFSSGSTGELFF; CDR3nt: TGTGCCAGCAGCTCCTTTAGCAGCGGGAGCACCGGGGAGCTGTTTTTT
d_gene: .; abundance: few; j_gene: TRBJ2-2; v_gene: TRBV11-3; CDR3aa: CASSLVGASGPSGELFF; CDR3nt: TGTGCCAGCAGCTTAGTGGGGGCTAGCGGTCCCAGTGGGGAGCTGTTTTTT
d_gene: TRBD2; abundance: .; j_gene: TRBJ2-5; v_gene: TRBV9; CDR3aa: CASSVSSGGYQETQYF; CDR3nt: TGTGCCAGCAGCGTGTCTAGCGGGGGGTACCAAGAGACCCAGTACTTC
d_gene: .; abundance: .; j_gene: TRBJ1-5; v_gene: TRBV6-5; CDR3aa: CASSDGYQPQHF; CDR3nt: TGTGCCAGCAGTGATGGGTATCAGCCCCAGCATTTT
d_gene: .; abundance: .; j_gene: TRBJ2-5; v_gene: TRBV6-5; CDR3aa: CASNQETQYF; CDR3nt: TGTGCCAGCAACCAAGAGACCCAGTACTTC
d_gene: TRBD1; abundance: few; j_gene: TRBJ1-3; v_gene: TRBV6-6; CDR3aa: CASTSGGSGNTIYF; CDR3nt: TGTGCCAGCACCTCAGGGGGCTCTGGAAACACCATATATTTT
d_gene: .; abundance: .; j_gene: TRBJ1-1; v_gene: TRBV5-8; CDR3aa: CASSFSLNTEAFF; CDR3nt: TGTGCCAGCAGCTTCAGCCTGAACACTGAAGCTTTCTTT
d_gene: .; abundance: .; j_gene: TRBJ1-2; v_gene: TRBV5-5; CDR3aa: CASSLEDRNYGYTF; CDR3nt: TGTGCCAGCAGCTTGGAGGACAGAAACTATGGCTACACCTTC
d_gene: .; abundance: .; j_gene: TRBJ2-5; v_gene: TRBV18; CDR3aa: CASSPPSEGETQYF; CDR3nt: TGTGCCAGCTCACCACCGTCCGAGGGAGAGACCCAGTACTTC
d_gene: .; abundance: .; j_gene: TRBJ2-7; v_gene: TRBV28; CDR3aa: CASSFIGTSYEQYF; CDR3nt: TGTGCCAGCAGTTTTATCGGCACTAGCTACGAGCAGTACTTC
d_gene: TRBD1; abundance: once; j_gene: TRBJ2-6; v_gene: TRBV6-5; CDR3aa: CASSYFGQDNVLTF; CDR3nt: TGTGCCAGCAGTTACTTCGGACAGGACAACGTCCTGACTTTC
d_gene: TRBD2; abundance: .; j_gene: TRBJ2-1; v_gene: TRBV27; CDR3aa: CASRRRGRVISGMEQFF; CDR3nt: TGTGCCAGCAGGCGTCGGGGGAGGGTCATCAGCGGAATGGAGCAGTTCTTC
d_gene: .; abundance: few; j_gene: TRBJ2-7; v_gene: TRBV6-6; CDR3aa: CASSPGQGNEQYF; CDR3nt: TGTGCCAGCAGTCCAGGGCAGGGGAACGAGCAGTACTTC
d_gene: TRBD1; abundance: .; j_gene: TRBJ2-1; v_gene: TRBV18; CDR3aa: CASSPGQGISYNEQFF; CDR3nt: TGTGCCAGCTCCCCGGGACAGGGGATTTCCTACAATGAGCAGTTCTTC
d_gene: .; abundance: .; j_gene: TRBJ2-5; v_gene: TRBV5-1; CDR3aa: CASSLSGYTSARQETQYF; CDR3nt: TGCGCCAGCAGCTTGTCCGGGTACACATCGGCCCGGCAAGAGACCCAGTACTTC
d_gene: .; abundance: .; j_gene: TRBJ2-5; v_gene: TRBV5-4; CDR3aa: CASSLEVGAETQYF; CDR3nt: TGTGCCAGCAGCTTGGAAGTGGGAGCGGAGACCCAGTACTTC
d_gene: .; abundance: few; j_gene: TRBJ1-4; v_gene: TRBV21-1; CDR3aa: CASSNTGYRVEEEKLFF; CDR3nt: TGTGCCAGCAGCAACACGGGTTACAGGGTGGAAGAAGAAAAACTGTTTTTT
d_gene: .; abundance: .; j_gene: TRBJ2-1; v_gene: TRBV9; CDR3aa: CASSPLVGDEQFF; CDR3nt: TGTGCCAGCAGCCCACTCGTAGGGGATGAGCAGTTCTTC
d_gene: .; abundance: .; j_gene: TRBJ1-2; v_gene: TRBV18; CDR3aa: CASSPPSVNPYGYTF; CDR3nt: TGTGCCAGCTCACCACCGTCCGTTAACCCCTATGGCTACACCTTC
d_gene: .; abundance: .; j_gene: TRBJ2-7; v_gene: TRBV19; CDR3aa: CATQLSGFEQYF; CDR3nt: TGTGCCACCCAACTGAGTGGTTTCGAGCAGTACTTC
d_gene: .; abundance: .; j_gene: TRBJ2-6; v_gene: TRBV11-3; CDR3aa: CASSKRSQAGANVLTF; CDR3nt: TGTGCCAGCAGCAAGAGGTCCCAGGCCGGGGCCAACGTCCTGACTTTC
d_gene: TRBD2; abundance: .; j_gene: TRBJ2-7; v_gene: TRBV19; CDR3aa: CASSSGLAGRYEQYF; CDR3nt: TGTGCCAGTAGTTCTGGACTAGCGGGACGGTACGAGCAGTACTTC
d_gene: .; abundance: .; j_gene: TRBJ2-7; v_gene: TRBV6-5; CDR3aa: CASRPGTRTYEQYF; CDR3nt: TGTGCCAGCAGGCCCGGGACACGAACCTACGAGCAGTACTTC
d_gene: TRBD2; abundance: .; j_gene: TRBJ2-1; v_gene: TRBV5-4; CDR3aa: CASSSSGSHYNEQFF; CDR3nt: TGTGCCAGCAGCTCGAGCGGGAGCCATTACAATGAGCAGTTCTTC
d_gene: .; abundance: once; j_gene: TRBJ2-1; v_gene: TRBV11-3; CDR3aa: CASPDRPSSYNEQFF; CDR3nt: TGTGCCAGCCCCGACCGTCCGAGCTCCTACAATGAGCAGTTCTTC
d_gene: .; abundance: .; j_gene: TRBJ2-1; v_gene: TRBV6-4; CDR3aa: CASSTEIRDEQFF; CDR3nt: TGTGCCAGCAGTACCGAGATCAGGGATGAGCAGTTCTTC
d_gene: .; abundance: .; j_gene: TRBJ1-4; v_gene: TRBV4-1; CDR3aa: CASTRDFEKLFF; CDR3nt: TGCGCCAGCACCCGGGACTTTGAAAAACTGTTTTTT
d_gene: .; abundance: few; j_gene: TRBJ1-1; v_gene: TRBV14; CDR3aa: CASSQDPNTEAFF; CDR3nt: TGTGCCAGCAGCCAAGATCCGAACACTGAAGCTTTCTTT
d_gene: .; abundance: .; j_gene: TRBJ1-1; v_gene: TRBV29-1; CDR3aa: CSVQGSLNTEAFF; CDR3nt: TGCAGCGTCCAGGGGTCCCTGAACACTGAAGCTTTCTTT
d_gene: TRBD2; abundance: once; j_gene: TRBJ2-7; v_gene: TRBV7-2; CDR3aa: CASSFSGREEQYF; CDR3nt: TGTGCCAGCAGCTTTAGCGGGAGGGAGGAGCAGTACTTC
d_gene: .; abundance: .; j_gene: TRBJ1-1; v_gene: TRBV9; CDR3aa: CASSVAFNTEAFF; CDR3nt: TGTGCCAGCAGCGTAGCTTTTAACACTGAAGCTTTCTTT
d_gene: TRBD1; abundance: few; j_gene: TRBJ1-1; v_gene: TRBV6-5; CDR3aa: CASSYSLQGTVKAFF; CDR3nt: TGTGCCAGCAGTTACTCTTTACAGGGGACGGTGAAAGCTTTCTTT
d_gene: TRBD2; abundance: .; j_gene: TRBJ2-3; v_gene: TRBV27; CDR3aa: CASSSWYGGREGTDTQYF; CDR3nt: TGTGCCAGCAGTTCGTGGTATGGTGGGCGGGAGGGCACAGATACGCAGTATTTT
d_gene: .; abundance: once; j_gene: TRBJ2-5; v_gene: TRBV7-2; CDR3aa: CASSGGLEQETQYF; CDR3nt: TGTGCCAGCAGCGGGGGACTTGAGCAAGAGACCCAGTACTTC
d_gene: .; abundance: once; j_gene: TRBJ2-3; v_gene: TRBV27; CDR3aa: CASRARFNTDTQYF; CDR3nt: TGTGCCAGCAGGGCACGTTTCAACACAGATACGCAGTATTTT
d_gene: .; abundance: .; j_gene: TRBJ2-7; v_gene: TRBV14; CDR3aa: CASSDYYEQYF; CDR3nt: TGTGCCAGCAGTGACTACTACGAGCAGTACTTC